Listed here are 29 T cell receptor beta chains from one sample, sequenced in a study of identical twins (dated by TCRdb to 2016 to 2018). The library was built by means of 5' RACE. The sequencer was an Illumina HiSeq 2000. Clones were called with MiXCR by TCRdb after fastp trimmed the public reads at Q25, and only in-frame beta chains were retained. Each CDR3 protein gets just one entry, which takes the most common genes and DNA from the rows behind it. This sample lists roughly 570,000 distinct CDR3 sequences; around 9.6% were detected once. In total, the top ten clones hold under 3% of the sample. These data were also filed under a second study, of yellow fever vaccine responses in identical twins.

The sample taken for sequencing was PBMCs. All receptors derive from a woman aged 18-29 years in good health.

This clonotype has more than one count but fewer than ten. The chain uses TRBV12-3 or TRBV12-4 and TRBJ1-2; tentatively, D is TRBD1 (6 bases). The V end was cut by 7 bases, the J end by 4 bases, with 22 bases between. This CDR3 has 16 residues. CDR3 loop: CASTGGRGGLSYGYTF. Written as DNA, the CDR3 is TGTGCCAGCACCGGCGGGAGGGGGGGGTTATCCTATGGCTACACCTTC.

This chain uses TRBV6-2 or TRBV6-3 with TRBJ2-7, with 7 bases matching TRBD1. Germline CDR1 and CDR2: MNHEY and SVGEGT. Trimming took 3 bases from V and 2 from J; bases not matched to a gene: 10. The CDR3 is made up of 16 amino acids. CDR3 amino acids: CASSYEGQPRPYEQYF. Here the CDR3 DNA reads TGTGCCAGCAGTTATGAGGGACAGCCTAGACCCTACGAGCAGTACTTC.

The genes are TRBV12-3 or TRBV12-4 and TRBJ2-1, with D tentatively TRBD2 (5 bases). CDR3 length: 15 residues. V lost 3 bases and J 4 bases, leaving 13 bases between the germline ends. The CDR3 DNA is TGTGCCAGCAGTTTGTCAGGAGGCGTATACAATGAGCAGTTCTTC. Its protein is CASSLSGGVYNEQFF.

This clonotype was picked up a small number of times. The V and J genes are TRBV11-1 and TRBJ2-3, with D perhaps assigned TRBD1 or TRBD2 (6 bases each). This CDR3 has 15 amino acids. V was pared by 5 bases and J by 2 bases, with 14 bases between. CDR1 SGHAT and CDR2 FQDESV come from the germline V gene (reference sequence). CDR3 DNA sequence: TGTGCCAGCAGCCTCCAGACGGGGGCCACAGATACGCAGTATTTT. Translating gives CASSLQTGATDTQYF.

The V gene is TRBV20-1, the J gene TRBJ2-2; D perhaps matches TRBD1 (5 bases). Germline CDR1 reads DFQATT; CDR2 reads SNEGSKA (reference sequence). CDR3 length equals 11 residues. Trimming removed 5 bases at V and 8 bases at J, with 9 bases between. CDR3 in amino acids: CSALKGGELFF. The CDR3 region has the DNA TGCAGTGCTCTAAAGGGGGGGGAGCTGTTTTTT.

J is TRBJ2-7 and V is TRBV28, with 9 bases lining up with TRBD2. The ends lost 2 bases at V and 6 bases at J; junction bases unmatched: 11. From germline, CDR1 is MDHEN and CDR2 SYDVKM. This CDR3 region has 16 residues. CDR3 region: CASSLIITGREGEQYF. CDR3 nucleotides: TGTGCCAGCAGTTTAATTATAACAGGGCGGGAGGGCGAGCAGTACTTC.

This clonotype was observed a handful of times. This rearrangement joins TRBV15 to TRBJ2-5, with 12 bases identical to TRBD1. The germline V gene encodes CDR1 LNHNV and CDR2 YYDKDF (reference sequence). The CDR3 runs to 16 residues. The V segment lost 5 bases and the J segment 5 bases; nucleotides outside the gene matches: 9. The chain's CDR3 is CATSSFGTGGVETQYF. CDR3 bases: TGTGCCACCAGCTCTTTCGGGACAGGGGGCGTGGAGACCCAGTACTTC.

The rearrangement joins TRBV4-3 to TRBJ2-2; D gene uncertain. Trimming removed 0 bases from V and 7 bases from J, with 9 bases in between. Germline V gene data show CDR1 as LGHNA and CDR2 as YSLEER. The CDR3 runs 14 residues. For the CDR3, the DNA is TGCGCCAGCAGCCAAGATAGAGCGATCGGGGAGCTGTTTTTT. It translates to CASSQDRAIGELFF.

A few counts support this clonotype. The chain has TRBV20-1 and TRBJ1-6, with D possibly being TRBD1 (6 bases). The germline gives CDR1 DFQATT, CDR2 SNEGSKA (reference sequence). The CDR3 length is 14 residues. Between the trimmed V and J ends, which lost 1 base and 9 bases, there was a span of 13 bases. The CDR3 DNA is TGCAGTGCTAGAGGCCCAGGGGAGGGTTCACCCCTCCACTTT. It translates to CSARGPGEGSPLHF.

This clonotype was detected ten times or more. The genes are TRBV5-6 and TRBJ1-6; 7 positions agree with TRBD1. The germline gives CDR1 SGHDT, CDR2 YYEEEE. The CDR3 loop spans 15 amino acids. V dropped 0 bases and J dropped 6; count of bases not matched to a gene: 3. The CDR3: CASSLDGTVNSPLHF. In nucleotides, the CDR3 is TGTGCCAGCAGCTTGGATGGGACAGTTAATTCACCCCTCCACTTT.

The chain carries TRBV20-1 and TRBJ2-7; weak D call: TRBD2 (5 bases). Trimming removed 7 bases at V and 3 bases at J, with 16 bases between. The germline CDR1 and CDR2 sequences are DFQATT and SNEGSKA (reference sequence). CDR3 size: 13 residues. The CDR3 sequence: CSGRNFGIYEQYF. The DNA for the CDR3 is TGCAGTGGCCGGAACTTCGGGATCTACGAGCAGTACTTC.

J is TRBJ2-7 and V is TRBV12-5; D remains unclear. V lost 9 bases and J 1 base, leaving 22 bases between the germline ends. Germline V gene lookup returns CDR1 LGHNT and CDR2 FRNRAP. The CDR3 covers 16 residues. In nucleotides, the CDR3 is TGTGCTAGCGCGATAGGTGATAGAAAAAAATCCTACGAGCAGTACTTC. Amino acid sequence: CASAIGDRKKSYEQYF.

The V call is TRBV5-5, the J call TRBJ2-7, with D possibly TRBD1 on 6 matching bases. V dropped 1 base and J dropped 4 bases, with 15 bases sitting between them. Germline V lookup: CDR1 SGHKS, CDR2 YYEKEE (reference sequence). This CDR3 comprises 15 residues. This CDR3 reads CASSLRLQGIYEQYF. The CDR3 DNA follows: TGTGCCAGCAGCTTGCGTTTACAGGGAATTTACGAGCAGTACTTC.

V and J are TRBV4-1 and TRBJ2-1; 12 nucleotides line up with TRBD2. Germline CDR1 is MGHRA and CDR2 is YSYEKL. The V and J ends lost 4 bases and 7 bases, in that order; junction bases with no gene match: 2. This CDR3 region has 14 residues. The CDR3 DNA is TGCGCCAGCAGCCCCGGGACTAGCGGGAATGAGCAGTTCTTC. Translation: CASSPGTSGNEQFF.

This clonotype was found many times. The chain joins TRBV7-8 to TRBJ2-1; TRBD2 matches 14 bases. Germline CDR1 reads SGHVS; CDR2 reads FQNEAQ. With V trimmed by 5 bases and J by 1 base, 10 bases remained unmatched. CDR3 length: 19 residues. CDR3 region: CASSPGLAGDHESYNEQFF. CDR3 in DNA: TGTGCCAGCAGCCCGGGACTAGCGGGAGATCATGAGTCCTACAATGAGCAGTTCTTC.

This clonotype was seen many times. The V call is TRBV5-1, the J call TRBJ1-1, with D unresolved. CDR1 and CDR2 (germline): SGHRS, YFSETQ. Trimming removed 0 bases from V and 8 bases from J, with 11 bases in between. This CDR3 is built from 13 residues. CDR3 residues: CASSLGGSTEAFF. The CDR3, as DNA: TGCGCCAGCAGCTTGGGTGGGTCCACGGAAGCTTTCTTT.

This chain uses TRBV3-1 with TRBJ2-7; D is unclear. The CDR3 is 15 residues long. Trimming removed 0 bases from V and 0 bases from J, with 9 bases in between. In germline, CDR1 is LGHDT, CDR2 YNNKEL (reference sequence). The CDR3 DNA reads TGTGCCAGCAGCCAAGAAAGGGTAGCCTCCTACGAGCAGTACTTC. This gives the protein CASSQERVASYEQYF.

This clonotype came up many times. This chain connects TRBV5-1 to TRBJ2-1; D tentatively reads TRBD1 or TRBD2 (5 bases each). Germline values: CDR1 SGHRS, CDR2 YFSETQ. With 4 bases removed from V and 4 bases from J, the gap between germline ends came to 12 bases. This CDR3 has 14 residues. Written as DNA, the CDR3 is TGCGCCAGCAGCGCCACCGGGGCTTACAATGAGCAGTTCTTC. Translation gives CASSATGAYNEQFF. The full variable domain, its missing parts supplied by reference TRBV5-1 and TRBJ2-1, is KAGVTQTPRYLIKTRGQQVTLSCSPISGHRSVSWYQQTPGQGLQFLFEYFSETQRNKGNFPGRFSGRQFSNSRSEMNVSTLELGDSALYLCASSATGAYNEQFFGPGTRLTVL.

This clonotype was recorded at least ten times. The chain joins TRBV4-3 to TRBJ2-7; TRBD2 matches 10 bases. The CDR3 runs to 14 residues. V shed 4 bases and J 6 bases; nucleotides not matched to a gene: 6. Germline lookup yields CDR1 LGHNA and CDR2 YSLEER. The CDR3 DNA reads as TGCGCCAGCAGCCGCCTAGCGGGAGTGGGCGAGCAGTACTTC. The encoded protein is CASSRLAGVGEQYF.

The rearrangement uses TRBV7-6 and TRBJ2-1; either TRBD1 or TRBD2 may fit D (5 bases each). Trimming pared 5 bases from V and 8 bases from J, leaving 19 bases between. The germline gives CDR1 SGHVS, CDR2 FNYEAQ. The CDR3 totals 15 residues. CDR3 DNA: TGTGCCAGCAGCCCCTCATCGGGGCCCGGCCATGAGCAGTTCTTC. Protein: CASSPSSGPGHEQFF.

This clonotype was counted many times. The V and J genes are TRBV12-3 or TRBV12-4 and TRBJ2-1, with 7 bases identical to TRBD1. V was clipped by 6 bases and J by 0 bases; unmatched bases: 2. CDR3 length: 14 residues. Here the CDR3 reads CASRDRSSYNEQFF. CDR3 DNA: TGTGCCAGCAGGGACAGGAGCTCCTACAATGAGCAGTTCTTC.

This clonotype showed up just a few times. The genes are TRBV6-2 or TRBV6-3 and TRBJ2-5, with TRBD1 as a possible D gene (5 bases). The ends were cut back, 0 bases at V and 5 bases at J, with 34 bases in the middle. Germline-derived CDR1 and CDR2 are MNHEY and SVGEGT. The CDR3 sequence is 22 residues long. CDR3 sequence: CASSYSIEDTTKVTALGETQYF. The CDR3, as DNA: TGTGCCAGCAGTTACTCGATTGAGGACACAACTAAAGTGACGGCATTAGGGGAGACCCAGTACTTC.

V is TRBV5-1 and J is TRBJ2-1; no reliable D call. The germline V and J ends were trimmed by 0 bases and 8 bases, with 9 bases remaining between them. CDR3 size: 13 residues. CDR1 and CDR2 (germline): SGHRS, YFSETQ. The CDR3 DNA sequence: TGCGCCAGCAGCTTGGCCTTCCCCTATGAGCAGTTCTTC. This codes for CASSLAFPYEQFF.

V is TRBV15 and J is TRBJ2-1; the D is unclear. The germline V gene encodes CDR1 LNHNV and CDR2 YYDKDF (reference sequence). V was pared by 0 bases and J by 0 bases, with 18 bases between. The CDR3 has 19 amino acids. CDR3 DNA: TGTGCCACCAGCAGAGAGGGGATTCGGCACGTGAGCTCCTACAATGAGCAGTTCTTC. It codes for CATSREGIRHVSSYNEQFF. Using reference TRBV15 and TRBJ2-1 for the parts outside the CDR3, the full variable domain is DAMVIQNPRYQVTQFGKPVTLSCSQTLNHNVMYWYQQKSSQAPKLLFHYYDKDFNNEADTPDNFQSRRPNTSFCFLDIRSPGLGDTAMYLCATSREGIRHVSSYNEQFFGPGTRLTVL.

Turning to this clonotype: Compared with germline, one end of the junction differs, possibly owing to a read error. V is TRBV11-2 and J is TRBJ2-4, with no clear D. This CDR3 comprises 15 residues. Germline lookup yields CDR1 SGHAT and CDR2 FQNNGV. CDR3 amino acids: CASSPAWSNRDIQNF. The CDR3 region has the DNA TGTGCCAGCAGCCCCGCCTGGTCTAACAGAGACATTCAGAACTTC.

This clonotype was counted only a few times. This chain uses TRBV4-1 with TRBJ1-5; 9 nucleotides match TRBD1. CDR1 and CDR2 from the germline V gene are MGHRA and YSYEKL. With 3 bases clipped from V and 4 bases from J, the junction kept 10 bases outside the gene matches. The CDR3 runs to 17 residues. CDR3 protein: CASSQGGQGIRNQPQHF. CDR3 bases: TGCGCCAGCAGCCAGGGGGGACAGGGTATAAGGAATCAGCCCCAGCATTTT.

The rearrangement links TRBV15 to TRBJ2-5; D possibly corresponds to TRBD2 (6 bases). Germline CDR1 and CDR2: LNHNV and YYDKDF (reference sequence). Trimming pared 3 bases from V and 0 bases from J, leaving 14 bases between. The CDR3 contains 16 residues. The CDR3: CATSSPDGGYQETQYF. The CDR3 nucleotides are TGTGCCACCAGCAGCCCGGACGGGGGATACCAAGAGACCCAGTACTTC.

This clonotype has more than one count but fewer than ten. This chain links TRBV2 with TRBJ1-5; a weak D match, TRBD1 (5 bases). Trimming cost V 4 bases and J 6 bases, with 13 bases left between them. The length of the CDR3 is 14 residues. Per germline, CDR1 SNHLY and CDR2 FYNNEI. CDR3 region: CASSGAGAGQPQHF. In DNA form, the CDR3 reads TGTGCCAGCAGTGGGGCTGGGGCGGGTCAGCCCCAGCATTTT.

This clonotype was counted many times. V and J are TRBV28 and TRBJ2-5; a weak D match, TRBD2 (7 bases). The germline CDR1 and CDR2 sequences are MDHEN and SYDVKM. The CDR3 is made up of 15 amino acids. The V end lost 7 bases, the J end lost 9 bases, and 24 bases lay between the germline ends. CDR3 nucleotides: TGTGCCAGCACCCCCAGCGGGGCCGAGGGGGGGTCCCAGTACTTC. Its protein product is CASTPSGAEGGSQYF.